A single sample is the source of the 13 T cell receptor beta chains below, sequenced in a study of response to subunit inactivated influenza vaccine. TCRdb re-analysed the RT-PCR reads in MiXCR, keeping a single row per CDR3 protein. The table has about 190,000 distinct CDR3 sequences, about 15% seen once. Sample: CD8+ T cells sorted from PBMCs, taken 5 days after vaccination. The receptor set was obtained from a middle-aged man who received an inactivated influenza vaccine.

This clonotype was seen ten or more times. Here the CDR3 reads CATSSGGIGGSYNEQFF. DNA of the CDR3: TGTGCCACCAGCAGTGGAGGGATCGGGGGCTCCTACAATGAGCAGTTCTTC. The chain has TRBV15 and TRBJ2-1, with D perhaps matching TRBD2 (6 bases). This CDR3 is built from 17 residues. V dropped 3 bases and J dropped 0 bases, with 15 bases sitting between them. Germline-derived CDR1 and CDR2 are LNHNV and YYDKDF (reference sequence).

This clonotype was observed a handful of times. The rearrangement joins TRBV2 to TRBJ1-6, with a tentative D call TRBD1 (6 bases). V was cut by 7 bases and J by 8 bases, with 15 bases left in between. Germline CDR1 is SNHLY and CDR2 is FYNNEI. This CDR3 is 14 amino acids long. The CDR3 is CASTNADSDSPLHF. The CDR3 nucleotides read TGTGCCAGCACCAACGCGGACAGTGATTCACCCCTCCACTTT.

The table lists this clonotype with a few counts. V is TRBV24-1 and J is TRBJ2-7; D ambiguous. Germline CDR1 and CDR2: KGHDR and SFDVKD. V was trimmed by 2 bases and J by 6 bases, leaving 13 bases between them. This CDR3 has 14 amino acids. The CDR3, as DNA: TGTGCCACCAGTGATTCGACGGTCTCTCTCGAGCAGTACTTC. Encoded protein: CATSDSTVSLEQYF.

The table lists this clonotype with many counts. The chain carries TRBV7-9 and TRBJ2-1, with D possibly matching TRBD2 (5 bases). There are 15 residues in the CDR3. Germline V gene data show CDR1 as SEHNR and CDR2 as FQNEAQ (reference sequence). V was shortened by 2 bases and J by 7 bases, with 15 bases between the two germline ends. CDR3: CASSLLLAKRNEQFF. CDR3 sequence (DNA): TGTGCCAGCAGCTTACTCCTAGCTAAGAGAAATGAGCAGTTCTTC.

The sample holds a few counts of this clonotype. V is TRBV4-2 and J is TRBJ2-2; D uncertain. V shed 0 bases and J shed 6 bases, with 14 bases lying between them. The length of the CDR3 is 16 residues. Germline CDR1 reads LGHNA; CDR2 reads YNFKEQ. The CDR3 loop reads CASSQDVNLGPGELFF. CDR3 in DNA: TGTGCCAGCAGCCAAGATGTTAACCTTGGGCCCGGGGAGCTGTTTTTT.

The CDR3 loop is CASSAILAGITDTQYF. The CDR3 DNA is TGTGCCAGCAGCGCTATACTAGCGGGAATCACAGATACGCAGTATTTT. V and J are TRBV7-9 and TRBJ2-3; 10 bases agree with TRBD2. CDR1 is SEHNR, CDR2 FQNEAQ, per germline (reference sequence). There are 16 residues in the CDR3. Trimming cost V 5 bases and J 2 bases; bases outside gene matches: 7.

This clonotype showed up just a few times. The chain joins TRBV3-1 to TRBJ2-1, with 9 positions matching TRBD2. The V segment lost 3 bases and the J segment 3 bases; nucleotides outside the gene matches: 6. Germline-derived CDR1 and CDR2 are LGHDT and YNNKEL (reference sequence). This CDR3 is built from 16 residues. CDR3: CASSHGLANYYNEQFF. CDR3 coding DNA: TGTGCCAGCAGCCACGGACTAGCGAACTACTACAATGAGCAGTTCTTC.

This clonotype was detected only a few times. The V and J genes are TRBV11-2 and TRBJ2-3; D gene unclear. Germline CDR1 reads SGHAT; CDR2 reads FQNNGV. V gave up 0 bases and J gave up 3 bases, with 16 bases separating them. The length of the CDR3 is 17 residues. This chain's CDR3 is CASSLDLSTKGTDTQYF. CDR3 nucleotide sequence: TGTGCCAGCAGCTTAGATCTCTCTACCAAAGGTACAGATACGCAGTATTTT.

The chain joins TRBV10-3 to TRBJ1-4; a weak D match, TRBD1 (5 bases). CDR1 and CDR2 (germline): ENHRY, SYGVKD. The V and J ends lost 5 bases and 8 bases respectively, with 15 bases between them. CDR3 length equals 14 residues. This CDR3 is CAISSNGPGEKLFF. DNA of the CDR3: TGTGCCATCAGTTCTAACGGACCAGGGGAAAAACTGTTTTTT.

This clonotype was recorded a few times. The CDR3 spells CSARFGSGSETQYF. The CDR3 bases are TGCAGTGCTAGATTCGGATCGGGGTCGGAGACCCAGTACTTC. The chain has TRBV20-1 and TRBJ2-5, with D possibly being TRBD2 (5 bases). The germline CDR1 and CDR2 sequences are DFQATT and SNEGSKA (reference sequence). V was pared by 2 bases and J by 5 bases, with 15 bases between. The length of the CDR3 is 14 residues.

The rearrangement uses TRBV6-5 and TRBJ2-7; tentative D call: TRBD2 (6 bases). The CDR3 is 14 residues long. CDR1 is MNHEY, CDR2 SVGAGI, per germline. Trimming took off 2 bases at V and 2 bases at J, with 10 bases between the two ends. CDR3 sequence: CASSYGGATYEQYF. CDR3 nucleotide sequence: TGTGCCAGCAGTTACGGCGGGGCCACCTACGAGCAGTACTTC.

This clonotype was picked up many times. J is TRBJ1-2 and V is TRBV7-9; D perhaps matches TRBD1 (5 bases). The germline CDR1 and CDR2 sequences are SEHNR and FQNEAQ (reference sequence). This CDR3 contains 11 residues. The V gene lost 2 bases and the J gene lost 10 bases, with 8 bases spanning the gap. The DNA of the CDR3 is TGTGCCAGCAGCTTACGAGGGGACTACACCTTC. Amino acids: CASSLRGDYTF.

This clonotype was counted only a few times. The chain joins TRBV9 to TRBJ2-5, with 8 bases matching TRBD2. V trimming: 3 bases; J trimming: 5 bases; junction bases outside the gene matches: 6. CDR3 length: 14 amino acids. The V gene's germline CDR1 is SGDLS and CDR2 YYNGEE. In nucleotides, the CDR3 is TGTGCCAGCAGCGAGTTAGCGGGAAGGGAGACCCAGTACTTC. This sequence encodes CASSELAGRETQYF.